Described below is a single TCR beta chain sequence and its context. The antigen it binds to is not known. The record has no base qualities; no much larger clone is one base away. This record belongs to a study of T-cell memory formation after mild COVID-19 (dated by TCRdb to about 2021). Context from the whole study: TCR sequence clusters from the two donors were largely donor specific. Longitudinal TCRalpha and TCRbeta repertoire sequencing tracked T-cell clones expanding and contracting after mild COVID-19 in a couple of donors. The cohort comprised two young, previously healthy adult volunteers, one female and one male.

Sequencing relied on an Illumina NovaSeq 6000. cDNA libraries for TCRalpha and TCRbeta were prepared by 5'RACE using constant-segment primers, with sample barcodes and unique molecular identifiers added. RNA was extracted from every sample with Trizol reagent. Amplification of the libraries took two PCR steps, and the second step added a second sample barcode plus Illumina TruSeq adapters. Sequencing of the libraries was done on an Illumina NovaSeq, producing 2 x 150 bp paired-end reads. The original methods were these. Demultiplexing of reads and collapsing into UMI-guided consensus sequences were performed with migec v1.2.7. Using mixcr v2.1.11, UMI consensuses were aligned to TRA and TRB V and J templates and then assembled into clonotypes. A clonotype was counted as expanded or contracted only if both edgeR and NoisET called the change significant, with noise models trained on biological replicates. For edgeR calls, a false discovery rate-adjusted p below 0.01 and a log2 fold-change threshold of 1 were applied. PCA with hierarchical clustering of max-normalized trajectories of the 1000 most abundant clonotypes was used as exploratory dynamics analysis. Each responding clone was given a CD4 or CD8 phenotype based on the CD4+ and CD8+ repertoires, which had been sequenced separately. TCRdb reanalyzed the raw reads on its own, using fastp at Q25 for trimming and MiXCR for clone calling, and kept in-frame beta chains. Entries are consolidated by CDR3 protein sequence, retaining the most common genes and DNA. Here the V and J calls rest on TCRdb's processing, not on the authors' analysis. This sample holds 40,000 to 45,000 distinct CDR3 sequences; more than 9% were observed only once. In total, the top ten clones hold approximately 12% of the sample.

PBMCs were isolated by Ficoll-Paque density gradient centrifugation. CDR1 DFQATT and CDR2 SNEGSKA were looked up in the germline V gene (reference sequence). The CDR3 goes from the cysteine to the phenylalanine over 11 residues. This entry keeps only the CDR3 DNA: 33 bases, framed from base 1. V trim: 6 bases; J trim: 8 bases; unmatched bases: 6. The research as a whole found: Clones contracting from day 15 to 85 had balanced CD4/CD8 phenotypes, while a second wave expanding from day 15 to 37 was biased towards CD4+. The study included only two mild cases, and larger cohorts that include severe cases with pre-infection samples were judged to be necessary. Contracting CD4+ clones were located mainly in the CM and EM memory subsets, whereas CD8+ clones were found to be enriched in EMRA. The second-wave clones that peaked on day 37 were not confirmed to be SARS-CoV-2 specific. The detection of some responding clones in pre-infection memory suggests that pre-existing cross-reactive memory T cells joined the SARS-CoV-2 response.

The source is an adult woman who had mild COVID-19 (a few samples of this study predate the infection). The sample titles of this study are shuffled in the database, so cell type and time point are left out; the donor was told from shared clones. The specimen sequenced was PBMCs or a T cell subset sorted from them (not recorded which). This chain is built from TRBV20-1 and TRBJ1-1; TRBD1 agrees with 7 junctional bases. The CDR3 protein: CSARDSPEAFF. In nucleotides, the sequence is TGCAGTGCGAGGGACAGCCCCGAAGCTTTCTTT.